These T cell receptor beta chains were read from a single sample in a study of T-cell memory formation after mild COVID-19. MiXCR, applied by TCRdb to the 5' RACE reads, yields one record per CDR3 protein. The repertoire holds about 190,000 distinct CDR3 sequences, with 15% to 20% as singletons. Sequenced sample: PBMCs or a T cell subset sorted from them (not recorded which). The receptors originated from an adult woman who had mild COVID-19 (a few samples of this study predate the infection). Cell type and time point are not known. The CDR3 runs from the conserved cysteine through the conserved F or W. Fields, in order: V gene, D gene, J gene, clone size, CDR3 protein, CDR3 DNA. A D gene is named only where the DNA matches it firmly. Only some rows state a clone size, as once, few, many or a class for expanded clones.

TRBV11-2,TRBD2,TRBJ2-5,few,CASSLAASGSETQYF,TGTGCCAGCAGCTTAGCTGCTAGCGGGTCGGAGACCCAGTACTTC
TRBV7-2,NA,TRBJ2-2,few,CASSLVGFGELFF,TGTGCCAGCAGCTTAGTAGGGTTCGGGGAGCTGTTTTTT
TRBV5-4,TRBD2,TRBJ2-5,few,CASSLGLAGGIETQYF,TGTGCCAGCAGCCTCGGACTAGCGGGAGGTATAGAGACCCAGTACTTC
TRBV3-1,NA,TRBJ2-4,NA,CASSANGAKNIQYF,TGTGCCAGCAGCGCCAACGGTGCCAAAAACATTCAGTACTTC
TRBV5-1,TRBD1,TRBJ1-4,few,CASSLFPGQGDEKLFF,TGCGCCAGCAGCTTGTTCCCCGGACAGGGGGACGAAAAACTGTTTTTT
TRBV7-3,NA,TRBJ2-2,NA,CASRQGREETGELFF,TGTGCCAGCAGACAGGGCCGGGAGGAAACCGGGGAGCTGTTTTTT
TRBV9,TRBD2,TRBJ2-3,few,CASSVGKSGRATDTQYF,TGTGCCAGCAGCGTGGGGAAAAGCGGGAGGGCCACAGATACGCAGTATTTT
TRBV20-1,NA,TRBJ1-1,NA,CSARDSSAGHTEAFF,TGCAGTGCTAGAGATAGCTCGGCAGGGCACACTGAAGCTTTCTTT
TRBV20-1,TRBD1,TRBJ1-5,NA,CSAAPRDRGMGPQHF,TGCAGTGCCGCGCCCCGGGACAGGGGGATGGGGCCCCAGCATTTT
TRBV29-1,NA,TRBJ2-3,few,CSAGGALSTDTQYF,TGCAGCGCCGGAGGGGCTTTGAGCACAGATACGCAGTATTTT
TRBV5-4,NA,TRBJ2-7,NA,CASSLLGTYEQYF,TGTGCCAGCAGCTTGTTAGGGACCTACGAGCAGTACTTC
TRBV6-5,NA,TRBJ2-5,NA,CASSYLGGAKETQYF,TGTGCCAGCAGTTACTTGGGGGGGGCCAAAGAGACCCAGTACTTC
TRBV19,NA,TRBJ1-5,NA,CASNRRGDQPQHF,TGTGCCAGTAATCGGAGGGGGGATCAGCCCCAGCATTTT
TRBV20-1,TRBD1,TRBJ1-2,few,CSARDPRQGDYGYTF,TGCAGTGCTAGAGATCCCAGACAGGGCGACTATGGCTACACCTTC
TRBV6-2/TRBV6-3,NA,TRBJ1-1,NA,CASSYSQLNTEAFF,TGTGCCAGCAGTTACTCCCAGTTGAACACTGAAGCTTTCTTT
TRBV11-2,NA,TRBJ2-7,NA,CASSLGARSSYEQYF,TGTGCCAGCAGCTTAGGTGCCAGGAGCTCCTACGAGCAGTACTTC
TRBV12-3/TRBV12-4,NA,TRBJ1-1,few,CASSQRENTEAFF,TGTGCCAGCAGCCAACGGGAGAACACTGAAGCTTTCTTT
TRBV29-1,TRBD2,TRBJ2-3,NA,CSVRTSGRTDTQYF,TGCAGCGTGAGGACTAGCGGCCGCACAGATACGCAGTATTTT
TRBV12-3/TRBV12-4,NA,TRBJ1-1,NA,CASSFIGRVNTEAFF,TGTGCCAGCAGTTTTATTGGTCGGGTCAACACTGAAGCTTTCTTT
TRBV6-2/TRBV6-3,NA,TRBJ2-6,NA,CASSLSWANVLTF,TGTGCCAGCAGTTTAAGTTGGGCCAACGTCCTGACTTTC
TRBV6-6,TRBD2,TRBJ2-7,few,CASSYVLTSGRNEQYF,TGTGCCAGCAGTTACGTGTTGACTAGCGGGAGGAACGAGCAGTACTTC
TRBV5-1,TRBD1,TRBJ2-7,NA,CASSLEGTGYYEQYF,TGCGCCAGCAGCTTGGAGGGGACAGGGTACTACGAGCAGTACTTC
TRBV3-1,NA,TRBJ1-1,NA,CASSQVGGSAEAFF,TGTGCCAGCAGCCAAGTTGGGGGAAGCGCTGAAGCTTTCTTT
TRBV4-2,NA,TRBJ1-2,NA,CASSQERYYGYTF,TGTGCCAGCAGCCAAGAGAGGTACTATGGCTACACCTTC
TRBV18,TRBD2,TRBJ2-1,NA,CASSPVGGFNNEQFF,TGTGCCAGCTCCCCCGTCGGGGGGTTCAACAATGAGCAGTTCTTC
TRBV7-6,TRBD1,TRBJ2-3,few,CASSPYSGGLRDTQYF,TGTGCCAGCAGCCCCTATTCAGGGGGCCTTAGGGATACGCAGTATTTT
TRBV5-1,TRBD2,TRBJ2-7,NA,CASSLMGGRYYEQYF,TGCGCCAGCAGCCTCATGGGAGGGAGATACTACGAGCAGTACTTC
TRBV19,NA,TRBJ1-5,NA,CASSTHRVGNQPQHF,TGTGCCAGTAGTACCCACAGGGTCGGCAATCAGCCCCAGCATTTT
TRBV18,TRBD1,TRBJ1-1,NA,CASSNRDRETEAFF,TGTGCCAGCTCAAACCGGGACAGAGAAACTGAAGCTTTCTTT